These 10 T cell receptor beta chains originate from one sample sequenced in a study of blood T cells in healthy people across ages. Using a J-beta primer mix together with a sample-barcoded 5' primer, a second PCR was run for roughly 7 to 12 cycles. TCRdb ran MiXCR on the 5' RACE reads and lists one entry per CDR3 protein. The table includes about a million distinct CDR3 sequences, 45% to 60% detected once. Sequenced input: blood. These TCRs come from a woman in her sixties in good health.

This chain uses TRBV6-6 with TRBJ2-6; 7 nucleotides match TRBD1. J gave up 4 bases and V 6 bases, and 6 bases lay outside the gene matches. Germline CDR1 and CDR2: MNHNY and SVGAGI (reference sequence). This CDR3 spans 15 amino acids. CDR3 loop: CASSDTGVGANVLTF. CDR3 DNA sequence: TGTGCCAGCAGCGACACAGGGGTCGGGGCCAACGTCCTGACTTTC.

DNA of the CDR3: TGTGCCAGCACCTACCCGGCGACGGGGGTCCCCGGGGAGCTGTTTTTT. This translates into CASTYPATGVPGELFF. The chain carries TRBV12-3 or TRBV12-4 and TRBJ2-2, with D maybe TRBD2 (6 bases). Trimming cost V 7 bases and J 6 bases, with 21 bases left between them. The CDR3 contains 16 residues.

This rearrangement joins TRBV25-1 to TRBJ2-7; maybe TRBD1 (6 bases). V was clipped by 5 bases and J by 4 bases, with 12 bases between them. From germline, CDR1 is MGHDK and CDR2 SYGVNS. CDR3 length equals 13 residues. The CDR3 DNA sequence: TGTGCCAGCAGTAACGAACAGGGTTACGAGCAGTACTTC. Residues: CASSNEQGYEQYF.

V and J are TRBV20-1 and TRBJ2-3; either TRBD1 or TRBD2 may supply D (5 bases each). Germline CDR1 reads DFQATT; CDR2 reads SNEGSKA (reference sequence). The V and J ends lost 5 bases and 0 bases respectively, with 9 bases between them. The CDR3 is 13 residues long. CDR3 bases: TGCAGTGCTCGATGGGGGAGCACAGATACGCAGTATTTT. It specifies CSARWGSTDTQYF.

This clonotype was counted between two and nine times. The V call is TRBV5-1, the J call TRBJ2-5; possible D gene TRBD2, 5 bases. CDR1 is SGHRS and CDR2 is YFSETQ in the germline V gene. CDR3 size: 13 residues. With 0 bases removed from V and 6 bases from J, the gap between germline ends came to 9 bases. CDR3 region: CASSLGTDKTQYF. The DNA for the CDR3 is TGCGCCAGCAGCTTGGGGACTGATAAGACCCAGTACTTC.

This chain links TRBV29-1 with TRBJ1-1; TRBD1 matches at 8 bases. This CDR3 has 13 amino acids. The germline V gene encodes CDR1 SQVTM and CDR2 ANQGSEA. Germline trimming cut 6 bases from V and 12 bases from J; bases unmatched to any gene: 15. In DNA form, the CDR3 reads TGCAGCGTCCCCGAGGGGACAGGCCCTGAGACTTTCTTT. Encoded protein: CSVPEGTGPETFF.

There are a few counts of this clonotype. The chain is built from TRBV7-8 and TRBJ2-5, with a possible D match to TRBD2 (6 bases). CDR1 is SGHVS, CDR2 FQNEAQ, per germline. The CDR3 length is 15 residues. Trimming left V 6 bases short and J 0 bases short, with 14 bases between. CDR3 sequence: CASSRLVGDQETQYF. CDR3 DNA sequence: TGTGCCAGCAGTCGACTAGTAGGGGACCAAGAGACCCAGTACTTC. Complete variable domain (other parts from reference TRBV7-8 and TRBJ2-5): GAGVSQSPRYKVAKRGQDVALRCDPISGHVSLFWYQQALGQGPEFLTYFQNEAQLDKSGLPSDRFFAERPEGSVSTLKIQRTQQEDSAVYLCASSRLVGDQETQYFGPGTRLLVL.

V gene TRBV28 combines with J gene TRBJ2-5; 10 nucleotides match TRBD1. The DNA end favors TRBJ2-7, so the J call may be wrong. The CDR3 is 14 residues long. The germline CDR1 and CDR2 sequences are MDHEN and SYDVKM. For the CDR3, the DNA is TGTGCCAGCAGTCAAAGACAGGGGGCCACCGAGCAGTACTTC. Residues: CASSQRQGATEQYF.

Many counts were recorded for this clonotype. CDR3 DNA: TGTGCCAGCTCACCAGGGAGGTGGCAAGAGACCCAGTACTTC. It codes for CASSPGRWQETQYF. The V gene is TRBV18, the J gene TRBJ2-5; maybe TRBD2 (6 bases). Trimming took 2 bases from V and 2 from J, leaving 9 bases between them. Looked up from germline, CDR1 is KGHSH and CDR2 is LQKENI. This CDR3 region has 14 residues.

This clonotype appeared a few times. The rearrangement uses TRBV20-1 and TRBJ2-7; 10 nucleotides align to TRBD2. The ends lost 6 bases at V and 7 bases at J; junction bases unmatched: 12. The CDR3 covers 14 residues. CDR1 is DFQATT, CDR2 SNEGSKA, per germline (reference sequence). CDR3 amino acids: CSARSGRGLAEQYF. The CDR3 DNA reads TGCAGTGCGAGGAGCGGGAGGGGACTAGCTGAGCAGTACTTC.